The next 2 T cell receptor beta chains were all read from a single sample in a study of cytomegalovirus exposure and HLA in healthy donors. Vbeta (60) and Jbeta (13) primers were used in the PCR. Profiled with immunoSEQ multiplex PCR; TCRdb holds only in-frame clones, not every one. The table shows roughly 130,000 clones, with about three fifths occurring only once. The sequencing sample was made of PBMCs. Every receptor here comes from a male donor in good health and CMV-seronegative.

The chain carries TRBV2 and TRBJ1-1; no firm D call. The germline V gene encodes CDR1 SNHLY and CDR2 FYNNEI. V lost 5 bases and J 4 bases, leaving 5 bases between the germline ends. The CDR3 has 11 amino acids. Here the CDR3 DNA reads TGTGCCAGCAGTTACAGCACTGAAGCTTTCTTT. Protein: CASSYSTEAFF. Full variable domain (remainder filled in from reference TRBV2 and TRBJ1-1): EPEVTQTPSHQVTQMGQEVILRCVPISNHLYFYWYRQILGQKVEFLVSFYNNEISEKSEIFDDQFSVERPDGSNFTLKIRSTKLEDSAMYFCASSYSTEAFFGQGTRLTVV.

This chain joins TRBV6-5 and TRBJ1-2; the D gene is possibly TRBD1 (6 bases). The ends were cut back, 5 bases at V and 3 bases at J, with 13 bases in the middle. The CDR3 is 14 residues long. The V gene's germline CDR1 is MNHEY and CDR2 SVGAGI. The CDR3 here is CASSRGQSHYGYTF. The DNA of the CDR3 is TGTGCCAGCAGTAGAGGACAGTCCCACTATGGCTACACCTTC.